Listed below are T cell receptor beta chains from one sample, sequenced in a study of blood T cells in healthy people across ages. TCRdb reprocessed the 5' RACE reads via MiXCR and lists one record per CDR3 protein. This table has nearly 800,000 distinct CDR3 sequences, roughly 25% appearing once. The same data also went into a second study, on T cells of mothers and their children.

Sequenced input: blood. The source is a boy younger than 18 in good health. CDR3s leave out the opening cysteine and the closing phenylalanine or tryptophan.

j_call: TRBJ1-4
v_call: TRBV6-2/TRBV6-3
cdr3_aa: ASSGPLNEKLF

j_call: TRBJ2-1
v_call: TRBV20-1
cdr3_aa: SASRTSAYNEQF

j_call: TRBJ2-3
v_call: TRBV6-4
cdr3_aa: ASSDGTSEGDTQY

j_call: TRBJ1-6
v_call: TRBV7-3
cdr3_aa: ASSFGNSPLH

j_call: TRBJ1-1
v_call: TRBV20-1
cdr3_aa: SARENRGNAEAF

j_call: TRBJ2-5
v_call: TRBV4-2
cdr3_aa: ASSQDYSGLAGGPGETQY

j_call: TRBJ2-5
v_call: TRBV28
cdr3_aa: ATSRLVRETQY

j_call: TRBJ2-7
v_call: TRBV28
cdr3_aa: ASSQDRVLYEQY

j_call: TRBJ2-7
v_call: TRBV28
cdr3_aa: ASSLWDRAHYEQY

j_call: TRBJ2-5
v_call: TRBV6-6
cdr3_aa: ASSRDRGKY

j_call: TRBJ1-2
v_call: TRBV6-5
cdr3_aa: ASSYSLSQISVGGYT

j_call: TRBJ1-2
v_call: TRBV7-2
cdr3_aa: ASSQEPGQRVYGYT

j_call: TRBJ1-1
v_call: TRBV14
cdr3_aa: ASSQVGGAAVTEAF

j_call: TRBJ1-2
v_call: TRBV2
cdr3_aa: ASSEATGGYGYT

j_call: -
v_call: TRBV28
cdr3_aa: ASSFYPRETQY

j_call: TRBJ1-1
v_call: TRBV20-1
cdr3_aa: SGSKAF

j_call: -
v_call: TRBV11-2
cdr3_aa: ASSPGQSAETQY

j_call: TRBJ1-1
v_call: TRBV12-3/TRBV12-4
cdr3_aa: ASRPTGEGTEAF

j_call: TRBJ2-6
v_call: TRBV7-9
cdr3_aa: ASSLGWGANVLT

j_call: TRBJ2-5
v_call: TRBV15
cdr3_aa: ATTGGYQETQY

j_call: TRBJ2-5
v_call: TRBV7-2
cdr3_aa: ASSLVEGVVDAQY

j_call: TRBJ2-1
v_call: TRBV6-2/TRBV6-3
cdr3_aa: ASSHPQVSSYNEQF

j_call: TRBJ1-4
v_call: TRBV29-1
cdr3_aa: SVDVRGTEKLF

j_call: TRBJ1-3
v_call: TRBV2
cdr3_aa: ASTNSLGEASGNTIY

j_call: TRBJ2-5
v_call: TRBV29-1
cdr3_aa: SVKGVQETQY

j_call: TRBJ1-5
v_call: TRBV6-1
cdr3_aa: ASSKTGTDSFSNQPQH

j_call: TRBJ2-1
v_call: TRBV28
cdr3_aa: ASSRGLAGGHEQF